This T cell receptor (beta chain) was recorded in a study of cytomegalovirus exposure and HLA in healthy donors. Study results and caveats: Within the 120 validation repertoires, first-cohort TCR clusters tended to co-occur, according to a later analysis. Both high specificity and high sensitivity reportedly marked the classifier's diagnosis of cytomegalovirus status. Some public TCRs appeared in many individuals, while most sequences were rare.

The donors formed part of the roughly 110-subject validation cohort, distinct from the approximately 670-subject first cohort. In the case of this clone: The antigen remains unidentified.

Generated by immunoSEQ multiplex PCR, the TCRdb table keeps only in-frame clones and is missing some. The sample lists some 130,000 clones; 70% to 85% were seen once. The specimen sequenced was PBMCs. The sequence derives from a man between 25 and 39 years old in good health and CMV-seropositive.

The CDR3 protein is CASSAQGKGSTEAFF. The CDR3 DNA reads as TGTGCCAGCAGTGCCCAGGGAAAGGGTTCCACTGAAGCTTTCTTT. This chain connects TRBV25-1 to TRBJ1-1, with D tentatively TRBD1 (5 bases). CDR3 length: 15 residues. The V end lost 4 bases, the J end lost 4 bases, and 16 bases lay between the germline ends. CDR1 is MGHDK and CDR2 is SYGVNS in the germline V gene.